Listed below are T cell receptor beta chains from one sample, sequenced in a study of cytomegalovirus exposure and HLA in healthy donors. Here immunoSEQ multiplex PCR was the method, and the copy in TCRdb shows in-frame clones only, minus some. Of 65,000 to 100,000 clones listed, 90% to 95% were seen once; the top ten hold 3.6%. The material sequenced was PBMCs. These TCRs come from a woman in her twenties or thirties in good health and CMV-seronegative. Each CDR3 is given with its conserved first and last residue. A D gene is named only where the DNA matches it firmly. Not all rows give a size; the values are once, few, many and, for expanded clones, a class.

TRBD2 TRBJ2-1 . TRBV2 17 CASRAREAWGGYNEQFF TGTGCCAGCAGAGCGAGAGAGGCTTGGGGGGGCTACAATGAGCAGTTCTTC
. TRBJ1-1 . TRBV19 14 CASSIDRLNTEAFF TGTGCCAGTAGTATAGATCGGTTGAACACTGAAGCTTTCTTT
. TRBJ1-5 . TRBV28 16 CASSITGQISNQPQHF TGTGCCAGCAGTATAACAGGGCAGATTAGCAATCAGCCCCAGCATTTT
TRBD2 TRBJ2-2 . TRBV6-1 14 CASRAGTSTGELFF TGTGCCAGCAGGGCCGGGACTAGCACCGGGGAGCTGTTTTTT
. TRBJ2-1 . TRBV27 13 CASSLSGLNEQFF TGTGCCAGCAGTTTATCGGGGCTGAATGAGCAGTTCTTC
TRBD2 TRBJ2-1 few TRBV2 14 CASSGGTSGNEQFF TGTGCCAGCAGTGGAGGGACTAGCGGGAATGAGCAGTTCTTC
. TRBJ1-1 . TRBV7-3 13 CASGEQGYTEAFF TGTGCCAGCGGGGAACAGGGCTACACTGAAGCTTTCTTT
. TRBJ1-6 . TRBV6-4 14 CASSERGFNSPLHF TGTGCCAGCAGTGAGCGGGGGTTTAATTCACCCCTCCACTTT
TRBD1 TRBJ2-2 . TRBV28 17 CASSLWGQGANTGELFF TGTGCCAGCAGTTTATGGGGACAGGGGGCGAACACCGGGGAGCTGTTTTTT
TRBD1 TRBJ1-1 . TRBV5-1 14 CASSSGQGNTEAFF TGCGCCAGCAGCTCGGGACAGGGGAACACTGAAGCTTTCTTT
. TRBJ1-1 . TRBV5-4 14 CASSGYGENTEAFF TGTGCCAGCAGCGGGTACGGAGAAAACACTGAAGCTTTCTTT
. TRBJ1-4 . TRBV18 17 CASSPVPGQLIGEKLFF TGTGCCAGCTCACCCGTTCCGGGACAACTTATTGGTGAAAAACTGTTTTTT
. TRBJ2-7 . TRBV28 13 CASSLNTVYEQYF TGTGCCAGCAGTTTAAATACGGTCTACGAGCAGTACTTC
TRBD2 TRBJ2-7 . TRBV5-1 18 CASSEGLAGSQGNYEQYF TGCGCCAGCAGCGAAGGACTAGCGGGGAGTCAGGGAAACTACGAGCAGTACTTC
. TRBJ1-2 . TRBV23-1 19 CASSQSKGWRESTNYGYTF TGCGCCAGCAGTCAATCGAAAGGTTGGAGGGAGAGTACTAACTATGGCTACACCTTC
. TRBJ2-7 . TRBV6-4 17 CASRSITLQVSSYEQYF TGTGCCAGCAGGAGCATCACTCTACAGGTTTCCTCCTACGAGCAGTACTTC
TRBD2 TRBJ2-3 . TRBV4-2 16 CASSQTSGSSTDTQYF TGTGCCAGCAGCCAGACTAGCGGTTCCAGCACAGATACGCAGTATTTT
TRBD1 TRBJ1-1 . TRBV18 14 CASSPATGRTEAFF TGTGCCAGCTCACCCGCGACAGGGAGAACTGAAGCTTTCTTT
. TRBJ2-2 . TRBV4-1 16 CASSQGEGGNTGELFF TGCGCCAGCAGCCAAGGCGAGGGAGGGAACACCGGGGAGCTGTTTTTT
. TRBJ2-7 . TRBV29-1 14 CSVEEDSPHREQYF TGCAGCGTTGAGGAGGACTCTCCCCATAGGGAGCAGTACTTC
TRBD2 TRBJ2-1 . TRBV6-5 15 CASSYAGEYGGGFFF TGTGCCAGCAGTTACGCGGGAGAGTATGGTGGCGGCTTCTTCTTC
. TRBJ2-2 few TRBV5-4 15 CASSLELANTGELFF TGTGCCAGCAGCTTGGAGCTCGCGAACACCGGGGAGCTGTTTTTT
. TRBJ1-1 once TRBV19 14 CASSLGGGSTEAFF TGTGCCAGTAGCCTGGGGGGTGGGTCCACTGAAGCTTTCTTT
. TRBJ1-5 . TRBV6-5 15 CASSPQGGVVQPQHF TGTGCCAGCAGTCCCCAGGGAGGGGTTGTGCAGCCCCAGCATTTT
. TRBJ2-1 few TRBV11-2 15 CASSQPRLRGNEQFF TGTGCCAGCAGCCAGCCCAGACTCCGTGGGAATGAGCAGTTCTTC
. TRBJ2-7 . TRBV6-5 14 CASSYSTLVYEQYF TGTGCCAGCAGTTACTCGACACTAGTCTACGAGCAGTACTTC
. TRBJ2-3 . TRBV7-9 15 CASSLVSLATDTQYF TGTGCCAGCAGCTTAGTGTCCTTAGCCACAGATACGCAGTATTTT
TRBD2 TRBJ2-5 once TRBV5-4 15 CASSLGYLGGETQYF TGTGCCAGCAGCTTGGGTTACCTGGGGGGGGAGACCCAGTACTTC
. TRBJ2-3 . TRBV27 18 CASSPPRGYWGRTDTQYF TGTGCCAGCAGTCCCCCCCGCGGCTATTGGGGGCGCACAGATACGCAGTATTTT
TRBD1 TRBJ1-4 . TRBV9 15 CASSVASRGREKLFF TGTGCCAGCAGCGTAGCGTCCAGGGGGAGGGAAAAACTGTTTTTT
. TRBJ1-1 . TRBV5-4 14 CASSLRDMNTEAFF TGTGCCAGCAGCCTAAGGGACATGAACACTGAAGCTTTCTTT
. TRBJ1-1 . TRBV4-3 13 CASSPQEGFEAFF TGCGCCAGCAGCCCTCAAGAGGGCTTTGAAGCTTTCTTT
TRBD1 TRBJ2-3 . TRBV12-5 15 CASGFRGTGTDTQYF TGTGCTAGTGGTTTTAGGGGGACAGGCACAGATACGCAGTATTTT
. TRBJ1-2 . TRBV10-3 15 CAISEKEGLNYGYTF TGTGCCATCAGTGAGAAGGAGGGTTTAAACTATGGCTACACCTTC
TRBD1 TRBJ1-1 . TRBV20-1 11 CSAPEQGEAFF TGCAGTGCTCCCGAACAGGGGGAAGCTTTCTTT
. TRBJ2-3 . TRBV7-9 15 CASSFRGASGDTQYF TGTGCCAGCAGCTTTAGGGGGGCTAGCGGTGATACGCAGTATTTT
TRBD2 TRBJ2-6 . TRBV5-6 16 CASSLGIGRGINVLTF TGTGCCAGCAGCCTGGGTATCGGGAGGGGAATCAACGTCCTGACTTTC
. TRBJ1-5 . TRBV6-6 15 CASSYSRPPGEPQHF TGTGCCAGCAGTTACTCGAGACCCCCGGGGGAGCCCCAGCATTTT
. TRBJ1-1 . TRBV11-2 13 CASSLVEETEAFF TGTGCCAGCAGCTTAGTCGAGGAGACTGAAGCTTTCTTT
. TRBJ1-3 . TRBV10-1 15 CASSESGRLRNTIYF TGCGCCAGCAGTGAGTCGGGGCGTCTCAGAAACACCATATATTTT
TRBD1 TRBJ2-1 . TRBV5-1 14 CASSPQGGRNEQFF TGCGCCAGCAGCCCACAGGGGGGCCGCAATGAGCAGTTCTTC
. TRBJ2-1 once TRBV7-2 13 CASSSQTRDEQFF TGTGCCAGCAGCTCCCAGACCCGGGATGAGCAGTTCTTC
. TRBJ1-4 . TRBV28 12 CASSQGNEKLFF TGTGCCAGCAGCCAGGGTAATGAAAAACTGTTTTTT
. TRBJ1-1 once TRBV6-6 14 CASSYVGKDTEAFF TGTGCCAGCAGTTACGTCGGGAAGGACACTGAAGCTTTCTTT
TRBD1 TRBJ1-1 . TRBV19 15 CASSIQGEVNTEAFF TGTGCCAGTAGTATTCAGGGGGAGGTGAACACTGAAGCTTTCTTT
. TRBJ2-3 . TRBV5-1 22 CASEASHLNKARGTTSTDTQYF TGCGCCAGCGAAGCTTCCCACCTGAATAAGGCTAGGGGAACCACTAGCACAGATACGCAGTATTTT
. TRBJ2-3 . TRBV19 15 CASSIRRDSTDTQYF TGTGCCAGTAGTATAAGGCGGGATAGCACAGATACGCAGTATTTT
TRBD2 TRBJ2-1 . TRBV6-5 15 CASSYQGGLANEQFF TGTGCCAGCAGTTACCAGGGGGGACTAGCTAATGAGCAGTTCTTC
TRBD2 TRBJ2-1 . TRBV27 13 CASRLAGAREQFF TGTGCCAGCAGACTAGCGGGAGCAAGGGAGCAGTTCTTC
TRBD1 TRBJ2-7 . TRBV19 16 CASSKTPGQGVDEQYF TGTGCCAGTAGTAAAACTCCGGGACAGGGGGTCGACGAGCAGTACTTC
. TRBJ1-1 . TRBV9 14 CASSVDSLNTEAFF TGTGCCAGCAGCGTTGACAGCCTGAACACTGAAGCTTTCTTT
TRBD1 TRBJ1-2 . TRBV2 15 CASRRVQGANYGYTF TGTGCCAGCAGGAGGGTACAGGGGGCTAACTATGGCTACACCTTC
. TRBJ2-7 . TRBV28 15 CASMSYSLYPYEQYF TGTGCCAGCATGAGTTACAGCTTATACCCCTACGAGCAGTACTTC
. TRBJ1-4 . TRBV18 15 CASSPDRWGDEKLFF TGTGCCAGCTCACCCGACAGGTGGGGCGATGAAAAACTGTTTTTT
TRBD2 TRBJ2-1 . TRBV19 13 CASGRTSRNEQFF TGTGCCAGTGGCCGGACTAGCCGCAATGAGCAGTTCTTC
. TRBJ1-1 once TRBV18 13 CASFRLQATEAFF TGTGCCAGCTTCCGGCTACAGGCCACTGAAGCTTTCTTT
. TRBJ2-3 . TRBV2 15 CASSDQDYPTDTQYF TGTGCCAGCAGTGATCAGGACTACCCCACAGATACGCAGTATTTT
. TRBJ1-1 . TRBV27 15 CASSFLDRRDTEAFF TGTGCCAGCAGTTTTTTGGACAGAAGGGACACTGAAGCTTTCTTT